This T cell receptor (beta chain) appears in the sequencing data of a study of CD8+CD57+ T cells in acquired aplastic anemia. Whole-study findings and limits: Overlap between patients and controls comprised roughly 30 CD8+ CDR3 sequences. Controls did not differ significantly from patients in CD8+ Simpson's diversity.

It was genomic DNA that served as the template for profiling TCR beta VDJ and CDR3. In TCRdb, the reads were re-called with MiXCR into one record per CDR3 protein. Altogether about 160,000 distinct CDR3 sequences are present, around half being singletons, with the ten largest covering approximately 3%. V lost 7 bases, J lost 18 bases, and 16 bases lay in between. This CDR3 is 11 amino acids long. Germline V gene sequence: CDR1 LNHDA, CDR2 SQIVND (reference sequence). An expansion of CD8+CD57+ cells by flow cytometry had been shown in patients chosen for sequencing. None of the patients had been given any therapy when their blood was sampled. Turning to this clonotype: Its antigen is still unknown.

Specimen: sorted CD4+, CD8+, or CD8+CD57+ T cells (not recorded which) from PBMCs. The chain uses TRBV19 and TRBJ1-6, with TRBD1 as a possible D gene (5 bases). This receptor was identified in a human donor with aplastic anemia. The CDR3 region has the DNA TGTGCCAGTATGGAGGGGATCACCCCCCACTTT. This translates into CASMEGITPHF.